This T cell receptor (beta chain) was documented in a study of T cell responses to AZD1222 COVID-19 vaccine. Study results and caveats: Repertoire sampling occurred only after the peak T cell response. Just a handful of AZD1222 recipients tested seropositive at baseline. Spike-specific TCR repertoires showed rising breadth and depth after two AZD1222 doses.

For this clone: Antigen: not known.

Germline lookup yields CDR1 SGHTS and CDR2 YDEGEE. The germline V and J ends were trimmed by 5 bases and 4 bases, with 7 bases remaining between them. This CDR3 is 12 amino acids long. Method: immunoSEQ multiplex PCR; TCRdb's copy keeps in-frame clones and lacks some. This sample has roughly 150,000 clones; 91% occur once, and the top ten carry approximately 1.3%. The rearrangement uses TRBV5-8 and TRBJ2-1; D remains ambiguous. The sample was peripheral blood, taken 28 days after the second AZD1222 dose. This receptor was obtained from an adult who received the AZD1222 COVID-19 vaccine. As DNA, the CDR3 is TGTGCCAGCAGGCGTACGTACAATGAGCAGTTCTTC. This translates into CASRRTYNEQFF. The full variable domain, its missing parts supplied by reference TRBV5-8 and TRBJ2-1, is EAGVTQSPTHLIKTRGQQATLRCSPISGHTSVYWYQQALGLGLQFLLWYDEGEERNRGNFPPRFSGRQFPNYSSELNVNALELEDSALYLCASRRTYNEQFFGPGTRLTVL.